This T cell receptor (beta chain) comes out of a study of blood T cells in healthy people across ages (dated by TCRdb to the mid-2010s). Regarding the research as a whole: In model experiments, template switching captured roughly one uniquely barcoded TCR beta cDNA molecule for every two T cells. To track age-related changes in TCR beta repertoire diversity, the study relied on deep sequencing normalized with unique cDNA molecular identifiers. Four age groups were formed from the donors: young (average approximately 15 years), middle-aged (approximately 39), aged (around 62) and long-lived (around 82). To avoid experimental bias, donors of different ages were distributed randomly across sequencing lanes. Using the same blood draw, the study looked at two additional independent replicas of 1 million unique cDNA reads for two donors, one aged 18 to 30 and the other aged 80 or older.

According to the germline V gene, CDR1 reads MDHEN and CDR2 reads SYDVKM. Spanning cysteine to phenylalanine, the CDR3 consists of 14 amino acids. Of all the DNA, just the CDR3 is kept, 42 bases in frame from base 1. V ends up 3 bases short and J 8 bases short, with an unmatched junction base count of 7. Paper-wide results and their limitations: Bulk unsorted PBMC profiling prevented conclusive comparison of naive and antigen-experienced compartments. Observed TCR beta diversity per million T cells fell roughly linearly with age, and a significant reduction was already apparent by age roughly 40. Observed TCR beta diversity correlated strongly with the percentage of naive T cells measured by flow cytometry. Compared with the aged group, the long-lived group had more naive CD4+ T cells, fewer expanded clones and increased TCR diversity, suggesting age selection. The CMV infection status of donors was not known, potentially confounding age-related changes in expanded clonotypes. Estimates of total diversity from one million sequenced T cells were regarded as lower bounds and underestimates.

Libraries were built with 5' RACE. Reads for this sample came from an Illumina HiSeq 2500. A second roughly 6 to 12 cycle PCR used a sample-barcoded 5' primer and a J-beta primer mix. Each TCR beta cDNA molecule received a unique molecular identifier from a template-switch 5' adaptor carrying 12 random nucleotides. Each sample yielded at least 2.5 million CDR3-containing paired-end reads. First-strand cDNA was synthesized from all RNA with the Mint cDNA synthesis kit, primed by a TRBC-specific oligonucleotide. Following uracil-DNA glycosylase treatment, all cDNA underwent a first 18-cycle PCR with the universal primers M1SS and BC2_uni_R. The study's processing was this. For normalization, 1 million high-quality reads were randomly selected from each sample, with every read carrying a distinct molecular identifier. Instead of being binned into consensus sequences, reads that shared molecular identifiers were thrown out. CDR3 identification, clonotype clustering and error correction used MiTCR with a Q25 quality threshold and the strictest error-elimination algorithm. A nonparametric unseen species model with Euler transformation was used to estimate lower-bound total TCR beta diversity. The public reads were reprocessed in TCRdb via fastp at Q25 and MiXCR, keeping in-frame beta chains. Each CDR3 protein gets just one entry, which takes the most common genes and DNA from the rows behind it. What appears here as the V and J calls and clone size reflects TCRdb's work, not the paper's. Present in this sample are more than 1.4 million distinct CDR3 sequences, around two fifths of which were seen just once. The top ten clones comprise 7.9% of the sample.

The donors were a few dozen Caucasian individuals from Russia, aged about 6 to 100 years, who were systemically healthy. Each donor gave about 9.8 milliliters of peripheral blood, drawn into EDTA-treated Vacutainer tubes. Ficoll-Paque density-gradient centrifugation was used to isolate PBMCs, with at least 6.5 million obtained per sample. Trizol reagent was used to extract total RNA from the PBMCs, yielding at least 6 micrograms per sample. For every donor, an aliquot of PBMCs went through flow cytometry to measure the percentages of naive CD45RAhigh/CD27high T cells. With regard to this clonotype: Its antigen remains unidentified. Per-nucleotide qualities are absent, and no much larger clonotype sits a single base away.

The TCR sequence derives from a woman aged 18 to 35 in good health. The rearrangement joined TRBV28 to TRBJ2-1; a stretch of 7 junction bases matches TRBD1. Sample: blood. The sequence in DNA is TGTGCCAGCAGTTTGGGGTGGGACAGTCATGAGCAGTTCTTC. Its protein reads: CASSLGWDSHEQFF.